This T cell receptor beta chain was found in a study of blood T cell repertoires in COVID-19. About the research overall: COVID-19 samples, acute and convalescent, were from the United States, Italy and Spain.

The CDR3 extends over 13 amino acids. Germline V CDR1 and CDR2: MNHEY, SVGEGT. Trimming at V came to 6 bases and at J to 7 bases, leaving 6 bases not matched to a gene. How the authors handled the data: Estimation of nucleated cell counts was performed using reference gene primer amplification. Sequencing used immunoSEQ multiplex PCR; TCRdb keeps in-frame clones, though not all of them. That table furnishes V, J and clone size, whereas the DNA furnished D and trimming. The sample has a few hundred thousand clones, about 83% seen once. The sequenced sample was peripheral blood. The receptor was derived from a man of 80 years or more with acute or convalescent COVID-19. This chain joins TRBV6-2 or TRBV6-3 and TRBJ1-5, with 7 bases matching TRBD1. CDR3 DNA: TGTGCCAGCAGCGACAGGGCGGCGCAGCCCCAGCATTTT. It yields the protein CASSDRAAQPQHF.